The T cell receptor beta chain under discussion was sequenced for a study of shared clonotypes between healthy human individuals. CDR3 size: 21 residues. Trimming took off 6 bases at V and 0 bases at J, with 27 bases between the two ends. Looked up from germline, CDR1 is MDHEN and CDR2 is SYDVKM. Libraries were prepared by immunoSEQ multiplex PCR; TCRdb keeps only in-frame clonotypes and omits some of them. This table has 800,000 to 1,200,000 clones, about 84% appearing once. Sequencing was performed on memory CD4+ T cells from PBMCs. Subset given: CD45RA-negative fraction. The chain recombines TRBV28 with TRBJ2-6, with D hard to call. This receptor was identified in a man aged 18 to 30 in good health. Some clones in this sample may be carry-over from other donors' samples. CDR3 protein: CASSQIWPSTTASSGANVLTF. DNA of the CDR3: TGTGCCAGCAGCCAGATCTGGCCCTCGACAACTGCCAGCTCTGGGGCCAACGTCCTGACTTTC. Complete variable domain (other parts from reference TRBV28 and TRBJ2-6): DVKVTQSSRYLVKRTGEKVFLECVQDMDHENMFWYRQDPGLGLRLIYFSYDVKMKEKGDIPEGYSVSREKKERFSLILESASTNQTSMYLCASSQIWPSTTASSGANVLTFGAGSRLTVL.